This TCR beta chain was identified in a study of blood T cell repertoires in COVID-19 (dated by TCRdb to 2018 to 2021). The study in broad terms: The collaborator samples originated in the United States, Italy and Spain and spanned the acute and convalescent phases of COVID-19. Sample metadata almost always included a de-identified subject ID, COVID-19 status, age in years and sex. The prospective study material was composed of cDNA or gDNA derived from T cells, B-cell-depleted T cells, or PBMCs. The samples were drawn from the first 160 participants of the ongoing ImmuneRACE study and from about 1,200 subjects provided by 6 global collaborators. A freely available public database, intended as a resource for researchers studying the immune response to SARS-CoV-2, is where the repertoires were released. Subjects who had been exposed to COVID-19, were actively infected with it, or had recovered from it provided the deeply sampled blood TCRbeta repertoires that made up the dataset. HLA class I and class II types, where available, came from metadata supplied by the sample provider rather than from assay-based typing.

Participants in the prospective study were enrolled through a virtual design, were aged roughly 18 to 100 years, and lived in roughly 26 United States geographic areas. In the prospective study, participants were assigned to cohorts based on the clinical history participants reported in a screening survey and a study questionnaire. Exposed participants had been in contact with someone with a PCR-confirmed or clinician-diagnosed COVID-19 case within 2 weeks of study entry. Mobile phlebotomists in the prospective study collected whole blood, serum and a nasopharyngeal or oropharyngeal swab from every participant. Participants in the prospective study had the option to provide additional blood draws and questionnaires over a 2-month period. Prospective study blood samples were shipped either frozen or at room temperature before DNA extraction. Paper-wide results and their limitations: The quantity of clinical and demographic metadata differed by source and by participant and was supplied without curation.

This clone is medium-sized (0.01 to 0.1%) in terms of sample share. Its antigen target is currently unknown. No per-base quality is available; no much larger clone lies one base away. Trimmed from V: 2 bases; trimmed from J: 4 bases; junction bases lacking a gene match: 13. The germline V gene specifies MGHDK as CDR1 and SYGVNS as CDR2. Spanning cysteine to phenylalanine, the CDR3 consists of 17 amino acids. The sequence is cut down to CDR3 DNA, 51 bases in frame from base 1. TCRbeta CDR3 regions were amplified from genomic DNA by means of the immunoSEQ Assay, a bias-controlled multiplex PCR. On the study's bioinformatics: The number of nucleated cells in each sample was estimated from the amplification of reference gene primers within the assay. To quantify the absolute abundance of each unique TCRbeta CDR3 rearrangement, sequence reads were collapsed and filtered. Productive Simpson clonality was computed per sample as the square root of Simpson's diversity index over productive rearrangements. TCRdb holds this immuneACCESS table with in-frame rearrangements only. Some clones are missing; in checked studies, unresolved V genes explain under half, and the rest has no known cause. That table is the source of V, J and clone size, and D and trimming were worked out from the DNA. In all, the sample holds about 320,000 clones, and less than 85% of those were seen once. The ten largest make up about 2% of the sample.

The receptor comes from a woman aged 25 to 39 who had been exposed to COVID-19. The V and J segments used are TRBV25-1 and TRBJ1-2; 7 of the junction bases match TRBD1. The sample comprised PBMCs or T cells enriched from blood (not recorded which). Read as DNA, the sequence is TGTGCCAGCAGTGAAGAGGGGGCGCCCCCTGTACCCTATGGCTACACCTTC. It is translated as CASSEEGAPPVPYGYTF.